This TCR beta chain comes out of a study of vaccination effects on CD4 cells after COVID-19. Study results and limitations: Healthy vaccinees' vaccine-induced clones included only 1 of 255 that recognized common cold coronaviruses.

Produced via immunoSEQ multiplex PCR; TCRdb's table is partial and in-frame only. The sample has nearly 45,000 clones, around 70% seen once. Subsequent to 10 days of culture, CD4+ T cells were isolated. Either the mRNA-1273 or the BNT162b2 vaccine was given to participants as two doses. Neither prior SARS-CoV-2 infection nor positive nucleocapsid antibodies were present in the vaccine recipients. The germline gives CDR1 SNHLY, CDR2 FYNNEI. The CDR3 has 15 amino acids. Trimming left V 6 bases short and J 0 bases short, with 12 bases between. As to this clone: Its antigen is as yet unknown.

The sequences come from CD4+ T cells from PBMCs cultured without peptide, collected after COVID-19 vaccination. The clonotype was recovered from a human donor who received a COVID-19 vaccine. The chain is built from TRBV2 and TRBJ1-5, with D possibly TRBD1 on 5 matching bases. CDR3 sequence reads: CASRLDSYSNQPQHF. CDR3 nucleotide sequence: TGTGCCAGCAGACTCGACAGTTATAGCAATCAGCCCCAGCATTTT.